One T cell receptor (beta chain) is described in this entry. Its antigen is unidentified. The record originates from a study of shared clonotypes between healthy human individuals. Regarding the study as a whole: Clonotype sharing across several donors was observed for 4% to 5.5% of naive CD4 clonotypes.

Methods used by the authors: ImmunoSEQ supplied junction-only sequences lacking quality scores, so filtering was different. Produced via immunoSEQ multiplex PCR; TCRdb's table is partial and in-frame only. The D gene and trimming were derived from the DNA, and the V and J assignments and clone size from that table. The sample comprises 500,000 to 700,000 clones, approximately 95% of which are singletons, and around 0.12% rests with the top ten. Naive-designated CD8 cells lacked CD45RO, were positively enriched for CCR7, and omitted terminally differentiated effector memory CD45RA+ cells. Recent vaccinations or acute infections were absent in the healthy HIV-negative adult donors. This sequence originates from a woman in her 30s in good health. The sequenced sample consisted of naive CD8+ T cells sorted from blood.

CDR3 region: CASSQEGGSETQYF. DNA for the CDR3: TGTGCCAGCAGCCAAGAGGGGGGGTCAGAGACCCAGTACTTC. V and J are TRBV13 and TRBJ2-5; D might be TRBD2 (7 bases). The CDR3 runs to 14 residues. The germline CDR1 and CDR2 sequences are PRHDT and FYEKMQ (reference sequence). With 5 bases removed from V and 4 bases from J, the gap between germline ends came to 14 bases.